Below, 10 T cell receptor beta chains from the same sample are listed, as sequenced in a study of blood T cell repertoires in COVID-19. Using immunoSEQ multiplex PCR, the repertoire was profiled, and TCRdb retains in-frame clones only, with some absent. The repertoire includes roughly 250,000 clones, 84% of them detected once, and around a sixth sits in the top ten. Input material: peripheral blood. These receptors came from a person aged 65-85 years with COVID-19, enrolled during active disease.

This sequence joins TRBV24-1 and TRBJ2-1; 11 bases are a match to TRBD1. V was pared by 5 bases and J by 3 bases, with 11 bases of the junction left unmatched. Germline assignment: CDR1 KGHDR and CDR2 SFDVKD. The CDR3 consists of 18 residues. The CDR3 reads CATSGPPGQGANYNEQFF. DNA of the CDR3: TGTGCCACCAGTGGACCCCCAGGACAGGGGGCCAACTACAATGAGCAGTTCTTC.

The chain links TRBV6-5 to TRBJ1-5; D gene uncertain. The CDR3 is made up of 15 amino acids. The germline V gene has CDR1 MNHEY and CDR2 SVGAGI. The V gene lost 8 bases and the J gene lost 0 bases, with 14 bases spanning the gap. The CDR3 region has the DNA TGTGCCAGCCTATGGACTGCCGATAGCAATCAGCCCCAGCATTTT. Translated, it gives CASLWTADSNQPQHF.

This chain uses TRBV27 with TRBJ1-1, with D unresolved. Germline assignment: CDR1 MNHEY and CDR2 SMNVEV (reference sequence). The CDR3 is made up of 13 amino acids. The ends were cut back, 5 bases at V and 2 bases at J, with 9 bases in the middle. This CDR3 reads CASSPDINTEAFF. CDR3 DNA sequence: TGTGCCAGCAGTCCAGACATCAACACTGAAGCTTTCTTT.

This chain joins TRBV10-3 and TRBJ2-3; D is uncertain. The CDR3 runs 12 residues. The germline CDR1 and CDR2 sequences are ENHRY and SYGVKD. Trimming cost V 6 bases and J 2 bases, with 6 bases left between them. CDR3 nucleotide sequence: TGTGCCATCAGCCCAAACACAGATACGCAGTATTTT. Its translation: CAISPNTDTQYF.

Only one count was recorded for this clone. This chain uses TRBV20-1 with TRBJ2-5; possibly TRBD2 for D (5 bases). The V gene's germline CDR1 is DFQATT and CDR2 SNEGSKA (reference sequence). The CDR3 runs to 14 residues. V was trimmed by 3 bases and J by 5 bases, leaving 16 bases between them. The chain's CDR3 is CSASSVARGETQYF. The CDR3 bases are TGCAGTGCTAGTTCCGTTGCTAGAGGGGAGACCCAGTACTTC.

V and J are TRBV5-4 and TRBJ2-7, with a possible D match to TRBD2 (6 bases). The CDR3 runs to 13 residues. The ends were cut back, 5 bases at V and 6 bases at J, with 15 bases in the middle. Germline V gives CDR1 SGHNT, CDR2 YYREEE (reference sequence). The CDR3 loop reads CASRRRETGEQYF. In nucleotides, the CDR3 is TGTGCCAGCAGAAGACGGGAGACTGGCGAGCAGTACTTC.

The V and J genes are TRBV6-1 and TRBJ1-5; D remains ambiguous. Trimming removed 2 bases at V and 4 bases at J, with 9 bases between. Per the germline V gene, CDR1 is MNHNS and CDR2 is SASEGT. This CDR3 is built from 14 residues. The CDR3 DNA is TGTGCCAGCAGTGAATGGCGGAGAAATCAGCCCCAGCATTTT. It specifies CASSEWRRNQPQHF.

The chain links TRBV14 to TRBJ1-1; D unresolved. V gave up 0 bases and J gave up 2 bases, with 7 bases separating them. CDR1 and CDR2 (germline): SGHDN, FVKESK. This CDR3 region has 14 residues. The CDR3 DNA reads TGTGCCAGCAGCCAAGATTATTTCAACACTGAAGCTTTCTTT. It encodes CASSQDYFNTEAFF. Combining the CDR3 with reference TRBV14 and TRBJ1-1 gives the whole variable domain EAGVTQFPSHSVIEKGQTVTLRCDPISGHDNLYWYRRVMGKEIKFLLHFVKESKQDESGMPNNRFLAERTGGTYSTLKVQPAELEDSGVYFCASSQDYFNTEAFFGQGTRLTVV.

The chain couples TRBV5-6 to TRBJ2-5, with a tentative D call TRBD1 (6 bases). CDR3 length: 14 amino acids. Germline lookup yields CDR1 SGHDT and CDR2 YYEEEE. The V end was cut by 3 bases, the J end by 5 bases, with 14 bases between. Here the CDR3 reads CASSSQGTRETQYF. The CDR3 DNA follows: TGTGCCAGCAGCTCTCAGGGGACCCGGGAGACCCAGTACTTC. Complete variable domain (other parts from reference TRBV5-6 and TRBJ2-5): DAGVTQSPTHLIKTRGQQVTLRCSPKSGHDTVSWYQQALGQGPQFIFQYYEEEERQRGNFPDRFSGHQFPNYSSELNVNALLLGDSALYLCASSSQGTRETQYFGPGTRLLVL.

CDR3 nucleotide sequence: TGTGCCAGCAGCGCCAAACTATCTGGGGCCAACGTCCTGACTTTC. Its translation is CASSAKLSGANVLTF. The chain is built from TRBV9 and TRBJ2-6, with unresolved D. Trimming stripped 3 bases from V and 1 base from J, with 8 bases between. The V gene's germline CDR1 is SGDLS and CDR2 YYNGEE. The CDR3 covers 15 residues.